The present entry profiles one T cell receptor (beta chain) with its context. The read ends 3 residues before the CDR3 terminus; that terminus is restored from the germline J gene. These data belong to a study of T cells in women clearing cervical HPV infection. The table came from immunoSEQ multiplex PCR; TCRdb's copy has only in-frame clones and leaves some out. The table lists 15,000 to 20,000 clones, with about 16% in the top ten. The CDR3 covers 17 residues. Trimming removed 0 bases from V and 3 bases from J; junction bases left unmatched: 6. Germline V lookup: CDR1 SGHVS, CDR2 FNYEAQ. The rearrangement uses TRBV7-6 and TRBJ2-7; TRBD2 aligns across 12 bases. What was sequenced was blood buffy coat. The sequence was obtained from a woman aged 18-69 years with a cervical HPV16 infection that either progressed to CIN3+ or cleared (not recorded which). CDR3 loop: CASSLAAWTSGVYEQYF. The sequenced CDR3 bases are TGTGCCAGCAGCTTAGCTGCCTGGACTAGCGGGGTCTACGAG.